This passage covers 2 T cell receptor beta chains from one sample sequenced in a study of neoadjuvant nivolumab and ipilimumab in lung cancer. Method: immunoSEQ multiplex PCR; TCRdb's copy keeps in-frame clones and lacks some. The sample lists about 8,000 clones, roughly 90% occurring once. The sequenced sample was tumor tissue, obtained after neoadjuvant nivolumab, alone or with ipilimumab, at or shortly before surgery. These receptors all stem from an adult with non-small cell lung cancer. Some clones in this sample may be carry-over from other donors' samples.

The chain carries TRBV11-2 and TRBJ2-1; D may be TRBD1 (6 bases). This CDR3 is 15 amino acids long. The ends were cut back, 6 bases at V and 4 bases at J, with 16 bases in the middle. CDR1 and CDR2 from the germline V gene are SGHAT and FQNNGV. The CDR3 sequence: CASRDGTPDYNEQFF. The CDR3 nucleotides read TGTGCCAGCAGGGACGGGACACCCGATTACAATGAGCAGTTCTTC.

V gene TRBV2 combines with J gene TRBJ1-5, with 7 bases identical to TRBD1. CDR3 size: 20 residues. V was clipped by 2 bases and J by 5 bases; unmatched bases: 21. CDR1 and CDR2 (germline): SNHLY, FYNNEI. In DNA, the CDR3 is TGTGCCAGCAGTGAATATTGGGTTGGGAGGGGGCTTATCTTGCATCAGCCCCAGCATTTT. Its protein is CASSEYWVGRGLILHQPQHF.